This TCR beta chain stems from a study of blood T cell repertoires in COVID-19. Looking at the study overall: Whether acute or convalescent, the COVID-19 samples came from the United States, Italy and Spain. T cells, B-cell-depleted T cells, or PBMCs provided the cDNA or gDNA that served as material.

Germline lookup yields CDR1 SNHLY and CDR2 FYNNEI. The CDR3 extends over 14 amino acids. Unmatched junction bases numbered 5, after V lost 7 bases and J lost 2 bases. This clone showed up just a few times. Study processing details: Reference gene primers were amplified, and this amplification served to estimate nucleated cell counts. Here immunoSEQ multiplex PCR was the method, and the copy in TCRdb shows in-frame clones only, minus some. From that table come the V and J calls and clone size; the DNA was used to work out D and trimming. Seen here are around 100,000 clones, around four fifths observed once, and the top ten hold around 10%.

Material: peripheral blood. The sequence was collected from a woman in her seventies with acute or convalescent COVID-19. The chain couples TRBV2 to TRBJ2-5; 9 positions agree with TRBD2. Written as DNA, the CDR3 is TGTGCCAGCACGGTAGCGGGGGTTCAAGAGACCCAGTACTTC. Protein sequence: CASTVAGVQETQYF.